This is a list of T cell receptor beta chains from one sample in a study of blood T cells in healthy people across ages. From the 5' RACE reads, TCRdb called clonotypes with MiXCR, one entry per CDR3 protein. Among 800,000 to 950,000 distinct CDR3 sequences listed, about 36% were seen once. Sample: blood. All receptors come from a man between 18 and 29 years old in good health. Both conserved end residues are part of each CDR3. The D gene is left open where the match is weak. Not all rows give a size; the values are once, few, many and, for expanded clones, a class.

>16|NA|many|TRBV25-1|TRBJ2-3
TGTGCCAGCAGGCGGTCTGATGGTGTCGGGTCCGGTACGCAGTATTTT
CASRRSDGVGSGTQYF
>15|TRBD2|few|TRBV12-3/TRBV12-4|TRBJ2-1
TGTGCCAGCAGTCACCGGGACTACGAAAACAATGAGCAGTTCTTC
CASSHRDYENNEQFF
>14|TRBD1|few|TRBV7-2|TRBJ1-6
TGTGCCAGCAGCCGGACAGGGGCGGACTCACCCCTCCACTTT
CASSRTGADSPLHF
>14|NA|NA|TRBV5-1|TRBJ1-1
TGCGCCAGCGGGATCCGAGGGGGTCACCCTGAAGCTTTCTTT
CASGIRGGHPEAFF
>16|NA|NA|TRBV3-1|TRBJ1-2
TGTGCCAGCAGCCAAGATGATGTACAGGCGAACTATGGCTACACCTTC
CASSQDDVQANYGYTF
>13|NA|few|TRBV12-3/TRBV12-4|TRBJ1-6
TGTGCCAGCAGTAGTGCCCTAAATTCACCCCCCCACTTT
CASSSALNSPPHF
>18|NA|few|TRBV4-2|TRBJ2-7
TGTGCCAGCAGCCAAGATAGGGCAGCTTTTACTCTCAGCTATGAGCAGTACTTC
CASSQDRAAFTLSYEQYF
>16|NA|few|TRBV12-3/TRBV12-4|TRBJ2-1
TGTGCCAGCAGTTCCTATGGCCAGGGGGGTAGGGGTGAGCAGTTCTTC
CASSSYGQGGRGEQFF
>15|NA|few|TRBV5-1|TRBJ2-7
TGCGCCAGCAGCCCACAGGTCCCCGCACCTTACGAGCAGTACTTC
CASSPQVPAPYEQYF
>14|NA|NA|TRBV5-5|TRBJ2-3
TGTGCCAGCAGCTTGGGGGGTAGCGGAGATACGCAGTATTTT
CASSLGGSGDTQYF
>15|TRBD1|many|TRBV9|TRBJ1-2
TGTGCCAGCAGCGTAAACAGGGGGCGGAAAAGGGGCTACACCTTC
CASSVNRGRKRGYTF
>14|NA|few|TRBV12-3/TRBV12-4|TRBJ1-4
TGTGCCAGCAGCCCGGGCCGGGGCAGGGAAAAACTGTTTTTT
CASSPGRGREKLFF
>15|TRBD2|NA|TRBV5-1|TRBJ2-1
TGCGCCAGCAGCCTACCGGGACTAGCGGTGAATGAGCAGTTCTTC
CASSLPGLAVNEQFF
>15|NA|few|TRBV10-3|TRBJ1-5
TGTGCCATCAGTGAGGGGGAATATAGCAATCAGCCCCAGCATTTT
CAISEGEYSNQPQHF
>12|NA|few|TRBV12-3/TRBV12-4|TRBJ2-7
TGTGCCAGCAGCCCCGGGGGTTTGGAGCAGTACTTC
CASSPGGLEQYF
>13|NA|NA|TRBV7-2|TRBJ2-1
TGTGCCAGCAGCCGTTGGTCCTACAATGAGCAGTTCTTC
CASSRWSYNEQFF
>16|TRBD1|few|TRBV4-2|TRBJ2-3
TGTGCCAGCAGCCAAGAAACAGGGGTCAGCGCAGATACGCAGTATTTT
CASSQETGVSADTQYF
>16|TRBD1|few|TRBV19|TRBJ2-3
TGTGCCAGCCAGCCCTCCGGGACAGGAGGTACAGATACGCAGTATTTT
CASQPSGTGGTDTQYF
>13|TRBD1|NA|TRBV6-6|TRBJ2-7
TGTGCCAGTTCACGGGACAGGGGATCTAAGCAGTACTTC
CASSRDRGSKQYF
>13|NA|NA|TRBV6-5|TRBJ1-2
TGTGCCAGCAGTGACTCGGGGATAAATGGCTACACCTTC
CASSDSGINGYTF
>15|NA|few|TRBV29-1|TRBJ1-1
TGCAGCGTGGAGCCAGGGACTACGGAGAACACTGAAGCTTTCTTT
CSVEPGTTENTEAFF
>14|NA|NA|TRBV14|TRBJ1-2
TGTGCCAGCAGCCAAGACGCGGTTCTCTATGGCTACACCTTC
CASSQDAVLYGYTF
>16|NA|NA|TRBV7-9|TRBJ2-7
TGTGCCAGCAGCGTATCAGGGGCCCCCTCCTACAATGAGCAGTACTTC
CASSVSGAPSYNEQYF
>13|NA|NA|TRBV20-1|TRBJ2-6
TGCAGTGCTAGCTACCCTGGGGCCAACGTCCTGACTTTC
CSASYPGANVLTF
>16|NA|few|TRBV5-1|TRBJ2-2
TGCGCCAGCAGCTTGGATGGGGGTTTGAACACCGGGGAGCTGTTTTTT
CASSLDGGLNTGELFF
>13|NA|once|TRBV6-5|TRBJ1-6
TGTGCCAGCACACGGAATAAGGGTTCACCCCTCCACTTT
CASTRNKGSPLHF
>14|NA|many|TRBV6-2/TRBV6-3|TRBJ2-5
TGTGCCAGCAGTGACCCGACACGTCTGGAGACCCAGTACTTC
CASSDPTRLETQYF
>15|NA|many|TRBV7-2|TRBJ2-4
TGTGCCAGCGGCAGCCCCACGGGGGCCAAAAACATTCAGTACTTC
CASGSPTGAKNIQYF
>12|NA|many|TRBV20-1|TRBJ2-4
TGCAGTGCTAGTACCTCAAGGGCGGATCAGTACTTC
CSASTSRADQYF
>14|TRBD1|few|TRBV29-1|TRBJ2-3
TGCAGCGTTGGGGGGGACAGGTACACAGATACGCAGTATTTT
CSVGGDRYTDTQYF
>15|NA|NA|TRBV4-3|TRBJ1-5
TGCGCCAGCAGCCGTTCTACAGGTGAGGGTCAGCCCCAGCATTTT
CASSRSTGEGQPQHF
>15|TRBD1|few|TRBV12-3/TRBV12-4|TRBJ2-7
TGTGCCAGCACCTCGACAGGGTCGGCGGGCTACGAGCAGTACTTC
CASTSTGSAGYEQYF
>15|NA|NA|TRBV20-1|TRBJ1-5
TGCAGTGCTAGTCCGCGGAGGGACCACAATCAGCCCCAGCATTTT
CSASPRRDHNQPQHF
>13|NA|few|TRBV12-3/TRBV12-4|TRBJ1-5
TGTGCCAGCAGCCCCCGACAGTCCCAGCCCCAGCATTTT
CASSPRQSQPQHF
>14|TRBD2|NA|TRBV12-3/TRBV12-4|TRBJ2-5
TGTGCCAGCAGTTTTAGCGGGGGGGCCAAGGAGCGGTACTTC
CASSFSGGAKERYF
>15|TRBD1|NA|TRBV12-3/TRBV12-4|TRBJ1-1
TGTGCCAGCAGCCCATTTAGTGGCAGGGGGACTGAAGCTTTCTTT
CASSPFSGRGTEAFF
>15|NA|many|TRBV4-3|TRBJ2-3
TGCGCCAGCAGCCAAGGGCGGCAAGACACAGATACGCAGTATTTT
CASSQGRQDTDTQYF
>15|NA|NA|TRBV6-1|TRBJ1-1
TGTGCCAGCAGTGCTTGGGACGGCTTGAACACTGAAGCTTTCTTT
CASSAWDGLNTEAFF
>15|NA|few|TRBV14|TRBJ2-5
TGTGCCAGCAGCCAAATGACAGGTTGGAGAGAGACCCAGTACTTC
CASSQMTGWRETQYF
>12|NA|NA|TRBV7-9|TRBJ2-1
TGTGCCAGCAGCCCGACGCCTTCCGAGCAGTTCTTC
CASSPTPSEQFF
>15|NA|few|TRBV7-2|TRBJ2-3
TGTGCCAGCAGTTTAGATGGGGTTAGCACAGATACGCAGTATTTT
CASSLDGVSTDTQYF
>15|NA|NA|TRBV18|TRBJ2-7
TGTGCCAGCTCACCACAGGAGGGGTCCTACAATGAGCAGTACTTC
CASSPQEGSYNEQYF